Listed below are T cell receptor beta chains from one sample, sequenced in a study of T cells in Graves' hyperthyroidism and ophthalmopathy. From the multiplex PCR reads, TCRdb called clonotypes with MiXCR, one entry per CDR3 protein. The sample shows 150,000 or so distinct CDR3 sequences, roughly 9.4% of them seen only once. The source material was blood. Receptors were obtained from a woman between 18 and 30 years old with Graves' hyperthyroidism that later progressed to Graves' ophthalmopathy. The CDR3 runs from the conserved cysteine through the conserved F or W. The D gene is left open where the match is weak. Rows give clone size only sometimes, using once, few, many, or a class for an expanded clone.

cdr3_nt: TGTGCCACCAGAGGTCCTACAACAAATTCTAACTATGGCTACACCTTC
cdr3_aa: CATRGPTTNSNYGYTF
clone_size: many
d_call: -
j_call: TRBJ1-2
v_call: TRBV12-3/TRBV12-4

cdr3_nt: TGTGCCAGCAGGGCGGGAGGGCCAGTTGGGGCAGATACGCAGTATTTT
cdr3_aa: CASRAGGPVGADTQYF
clone_size: many
d_call: TRBD2
j_call: TRBJ2-3
v_call: TRBV2

cdr3_nt: TGTGCCAGCAGCCTGGGGACTAGTTTGAATGAGCGGTTCTTC
cdr3_aa: CASSLGTSLNERFF
clone_size: -
d_call: TRBD2
j_call: TRBJ2-1
v_call: TRBV7-2

cdr3_nt: TGCGCCAGCAGCCAACCCCGACAGGGTTCCTATAATTCACCCCTCCACTTT
cdr3_aa: CASSQPRQGSYNSPLHF
clone_size: -
d_call: TRBD1
j_call: TRBJ1-6
v_call: TRBV4-1

cdr3_nt: TGTGCCAGCAGCTCTTCGGGGAGCGCACCCTCCTACGAGCAGTACTTC
cdr3_aa: CASSSSGSAPSYEQYF
clone_size: many
d_call: -
j_call: TRBJ2-7
v_call: TRBV7-8

cdr3_nt: TGCGCCAGCAGCTTTCGAGTCGCGGGTCAAGAGACCCAGTACTTC
cdr3_aa: CASSFRVAGQETQYF
clone_size: many
d_call: -
j_call: TRBJ2-5
v_call: TRBV5-1

cdr3_nt: TGCGCCAGCAGCTATCCGACTAGCGGGGAGCAGTTCTTC
cdr3_aa: CASSYPTSGEQFF
clone_size: many
d_call: TRBD2
j_call: TRBJ2-1
v_call: TRBV5-1

cdr3_nt: TGCAGTGCTAGGGGTAGCGGGAGGGCTTACGAGCAGTACTTC
cdr3_aa: CSARGSGRAYEQYF
clone_size: few
d_call: TRBD2
j_call: TRBJ2-7
v_call: TRBV20-1

cdr3_nt: TGTGCCGGCTCGTCTAGCGGAGGGGACAATGAGCAGTTCTTC
cdr3_aa: CAGSSSGGDNEQFF
clone_size: few
d_call: TRBD2
j_call: TRBJ2-1
v_call: TRBV27

cdr3_nt: TGTGCCAGCAGTTACCCTCGGAAGAAAGGCTACACCTTC
cdr3_aa: CASSYPRKKGYTF
clone_size: -
d_call: -
j_call: TRBJ1-2
v_call: TRBV6-6

cdr3_nt: TGCAGCGTCCGACAGGGCTCATACGAGCAGTACTTC
cdr3_aa: CSVRQGSYEQYF
clone_size: few
d_call: TRBD1
j_call: TRBJ2-7
v_call: TRBV29-1

cdr3_nt: TGTGCCAGCAGCAACAGGGTTCGGTACGAGCAGTACTTC
cdr3_aa: CASSNRVRYEQYF
clone_size: -
d_call: -
j_call: TRBJ2-7
v_call: TRBV13

cdr3_nt: TGTGCCAGTAGTCCTACAGGGGCGCCAGCGGCTGAAGCTTTCTTT
cdr3_aa: CASSPTGAPAAEAFF
clone_size: many
d_call: TRBD1
j_call: TRBJ1-1
v_call: TRBV19

cdr3_nt: TGTGCCAGCAGCCCCGGGACTAGTAGCTATGAGACCCAGTACTTC
cdr3_aa: CASSPGTSSYETQYF
clone_size: many
d_call: TRBD2
j_call: TRBJ2-5
v_call: TRBV6-1

cdr3_nt: TGTGCCAGCAGTTACTCAACCAGGGGGCCTGAGGGCTACACCTTC
cdr3_aa: CASSYSTRGPEGYTF
clone_size: many
d_call: TRBD1
j_call: TRBJ1-2
v_call: TRBV6-5

cdr3_nt: TGTGCCACCAGCAGAGATCGATCGGGACAGTCGACGTCGGGCGGAAACACCATATATTTT
cdr3_aa: CATSRDRSGQSTSGGNTIYF
clone_size: -
d_call: TRBD1
j_call: TRBJ1-3
v_call: TRBV15

cdr3_nt: TGTGCCAGCAGCCAACAAGGACTGGGTTACCATGAGCAGTTCTTC
cdr3_aa: CASSQQGLGYHEQFF
clone_size: many
d_call: -
j_call: TRBJ2-1
v_call: TRBV3-1

cdr3_nt: TGTGCCAGCAGTTACTCGATAGGCAATTACGAGCAGTACTTC
cdr3_aa: CASSYSIGNYEQYF
clone_size: many
d_call: -
j_call: TRBJ2-7
v_call: TRBV6-5

cdr3_nt: TGCAGTGCTGAGGCTGAACTAGCGCAAGAGACCCAGTACTTC
cdr3_aa: CSAEAELAQETQYF
clone_size: many
d_call: TRBD2
j_call: TRBJ2-5
v_call: TRBV20-1

cdr3_nt: TGCAATGCTAGACGCCGGGCACAAGAAGAGACCCAGTACTTC
cdr3_aa: CNARRRAQEETQYF
clone_size: -
d_call: -
j_call: TRBJ2-5
v_call: TRBV20-1

cdr3_nt: TGTGCCAGCATTTATGACAGGGGCAATCAGCCCCAGCATTTT
cdr3_aa: CASIYDRGNQPQHF
clone_size: many
d_call: TRBD1
j_call: TRBJ1-5
v_call: TRBV6-1

cdr3_nt: TGTGCCTCCGGCCAGCGTGGCTATGGCTACACCTTC
cdr3_aa: CASGQRGYGYTF
clone_size: -
d_call: -
j_call: TRBJ1-2
v_call: TRBV15

cdr3_nt: TGTGCCAGCAAAGGACTAGCGGGAGGAGGTCAGGGCAATGAGCAGTTCTTC
cdr3_aa: CASKGLAGGGQGNEQFF
clone_size: many
d_call: TRBD2
j_call: TRBJ2-1
v_call: TRBV6-1

cdr3_nt: TGTGCCAGCAGTACCCGACAGGGTGTCCTCCGGGGCTCCGGGGAGCTGTTTTTT
cdr3_aa: CASSTRQGVLRGSGELFF
clone_size: many
d_call: TRBD1
j_call: TRBJ2-2
v_call: TRBV6-1

cdr3_nt: TGCGCCAGCAGCCAAGCCGGGACAGGGGGACTCTATGGCTACACCTTC
cdr3_aa: CASSQAGTGGLYGYTF
clone_size: few
d_call: TRBD1
j_call: TRBJ1-2
v_call: TRBV4-1

cdr3_nt: TGTGCCAGTAGTCCTCGACTAGAGGGGTCTCGCACTGAAGCTTTCTTT
cdr3_aa: CASSPRLEGSRTEAFF
clone_size: many
d_call: -
j_call: TRBJ1-1
v_call: TRBV19

cdr3_nt: TGCGCCAGCAGCCCGGGACGCCGGGAGAACACCATATATTTT
cdr3_aa: CASSPGRRENTIYF
clone_size: -
d_call: -
j_call: TRBJ1-3
v_call: TRBV5-1

cdr3_nt: TGTGCCAGCAGTTTAACTATTCTATACGAGCAGTACTTC
cdr3_aa: CASSLTILYEQYF
clone_size: many
d_call: -
j_call: TRBJ2-7
v_call: TRBV28

cdr3_nt: TGCAGTTTCGTAGGGGTTGGACAGCCCCAGCATTTT
cdr3_aa: CSFVGVGQPQHF
clone_size: many
d_call: -
j_call: TRBJ1-5
v_call: TRBV20-1

cdr3_nt: TGTGCCAGCAGCTTGGCTAGCGGCCGGTACGAGCAGTACTTC
cdr3_aa: CASSLASGRYEQYF
clone_size: many
d_call: TRBD2
j_call: TRBJ2-7
v_call: TRBV7-2

cdr3_nt: TGTGCCTGGAGTGCGGACAGGAGATTGGATACGCAGTATTTT
cdr3_aa: CAWSADRRLDTQYF
clone_size: many
d_call: TRBD1
j_call: TRBJ2-3
v_call: TRBV30

cdr3_nt: TGCGCCAGCAGCCTAGACAGTCCCCAAAGGTCCGGGGAGCTGTTTTTT
cdr3_aa: CASSLDSPQRSGELFF
clone_size: many
d_call: -
j_call: TRBJ2-2
v_call: TRBV5-1

cdr3_nt: TGTGCCAGCAGCGTAGGATCAGACTCTACTGAAGCTTTCTTT
cdr3_aa: CASSVGSDSTEAFF
clone_size: -
d_call: -
j_call: TRBJ1-1
v_call: TRBV9

cdr3_nt: TGTGCCAGCTCACCATTACAAAATTCTAACTATGGCTACACCTTC
cdr3_aa: CASSPLQNSNYGYTF
clone_size: many
d_call: -
j_call: TRBJ1-2
v_call: TRBV18

cdr3_nt: TGTGCCAGCAGTGCGGGGGATGGCAATCAGCCCCAGCATTTT
cdr3_aa: CASSAGDGNQPQHF
clone_size: many
d_call: -
j_call: TRBJ1-5
v_call: TRBV6-1

cdr3_nt: TGTGCCAGCAGCTTAGTTGTGAGAAGTCTCGGCAATGAGCAGTTCTTC
cdr3_aa: CASSLVVRSLGNEQFF
clone_size: many
d_call: -
j_call: TRBJ2-1
v_call: TRBV11-2

cdr3_nt: TGTGCCAGCAGGGATGAGGGACAGGGAGACACCGGGGAGCTGTTTTTT
cdr3_aa: CASRDEGQGDTGELFF
clone_size: few
d_call: TRBD1
j_call: TRBJ2-2
v_call: TRBV5-6

cdr3_nt: TGCGCCAGCAGCCAGGTTTGGACACAAAGCAATCAGCCCCAGCATTTT
cdr3_aa: CASSQVWTQSNQPQHF
clone_size: many
d_call: -
j_call: TRBJ1-5
v_call: TRBV4-1

cdr3_nt: TGTGCCACCACGGACAGGCCGTTCGAGCAGTACTTC
cdr3_aa: CATTDRPFEQYF
clone_size: many
d_call: TRBD1
j_call: TRBJ2-7
v_call: TRBV10-3

cdr3_nt: TGTGCCTGGAGTGTAGGTGGTAGCAATCAGCCCCAGCATTTT
cdr3_aa: CAWSVGGSNQPQHF
clone_size: many
d_call: -
j_call: TRBJ1-5
v_call: TRBV30